This TCR beta chain emerged from a study of T-cell memory formation after mild COVID-19. Overall study: Each donor largely had its own TCR clusters. Study-level findings and limits: Largely, contracting CD4+ clones fell within CM and EM, and contracting CD8+ clones within EMRA. Day 15 to 85 contracting clones showed balanced CD4/CD8; later expanders leaned CD4+.

A few counts support this clonotype. Antigen: not known. Constant-segment primers were used for 5'RACE, and the resulting TCR alpha and TCR beta cDNA libraries carried sample barcodes and UMIs. TCRdb used MiXCR to reprocess the 5' RACE reads, holding one entry per CDR3 protein. This sample has fewer than 250,000 distinct CDR3 sequences, with 15% found just once. This sequence originates from an adult woman who had mild COVID-19 (a few samples of this study predate the infection). Cell type and time point are not known. The sequencing input was PBMCs or a T cell subset sorted from them (not recorded which).

The CDR3 reads CASSLSGTGGADGYTF. In DNA form, the CDR3 reads TGTGCCAGCAGCCTTTCCGGGACAGGGGGCGCGGATGGCTACACCTTC. The chain employs TRBV7-8 and TRBJ1-2; 12 positions match TRBD1. This CDR3 comprises 16 residues. The germline gives CDR1 SGHVS, CDR2 FQNEAQ. The ends lost 5 bases at V and 6 bases at J; junction bases unmatched: 10.